This TCR beta chain derives from a study of CXCR3-negative and CXCR3-positive naive CD8 T cells (dated by TCRdb to about 2019). A note on the overall study: Some 130 million TRB reads were obtained in total, roughly 1.5 +/- 0.3 million reads per library. Diversity and physicochemical repertoire analyses covered some eleven donors pooled from two independent experiments. Naive subsets from 5 or 6 donors and memory cells from 3 donors were included in the TRBV-TRBJ cluster analysis. The study at large found these results: Because surface CD5, which has been linked to self-reactivity in mice, was comparable between naive subsets, TCR interaction strength was also inferred from TRB CDR3 physicochemical properties. Freshly isolated PBMCs were used for most assays because CXCR3 expression went down partially after cryopreservation. Both naive subsets had comparably high repertoire diversity, while memory CD8+ T cells had much lower repertoire diversity. TRB CDR3s from CXCR3-positive naive cells showed higher hydrophobicity (lower Kidera factor 4), lower energy, and higher strength and volume indices than CXCR3-negative naive cells. Within the same donor, TRBV-TRBJ usage looked similar between naive CXCR3-negative and CXCR3-positive cells, but memory cells had distinct patterns.

Based on the germline V gene, the CDR1 and CDR2 sequences are SQVTM and ANQGSEA. From the cysteine up to the phenylalanine, the CDR3 has a length of 15 residues. Only the protein is available. Each CD8+ T cell subset was flow-sorted in triplicate, with over 250,000 cells per subset placed directly into RLT lysis buffer. Naive CD8+ T cells were defined stringently as CD45RO-CCR7+CD27+CD95- to exclude memory contaminants. Using standard density gradient centrifugation, peripheral blood mononuclear cells were isolated from buffy coats. A FACSAria III was used to flow-sort naive CD8+ T cells into CXCR3-negative and CXCR3-positive populations. Total RNA was extracted from sorted cells using an RNeasy Mini Kit. The sample was run on a NextSeq 550. The Human TCR Profiling Kit (MiLaboratory) was used to make UMI-labeled 5' RACE TRB cDNA libraries. cDNA synthesis used the entire amount of extracted RNA, and PCR amplification then used the entire amount of cDNA produced. Libraries were prepared in parallel using an identical number of PCR cycles. The paper's processing steps were these. MIGEC and MiXCR extracted about 48,000 +/- 9,800 unique UMI-labeled TRB cDNA molecules per library, requiring at least two reads per UMI. On average, roughly 40,000 +/- 10,000 functional in-frame TRB CDR3 nucleotide clonotypes lacking stop codons were found per library. After downsampling to 5000 UMI-labeled TRB molecules per sample, diversity metrics such as normalized Shannon-Wiener and Chao1 were calculated in VDJtools. Clonotype-size-weighted physicochemical properties of the central five CDR3 residues (interaction energy, strength, volume and Kidera factor 4) were computed in VDJtools. TCRdb reprocessed the reads; each CDR3 protein sequence makes one entry, and DNA is unavailable. TCRdb's processing, not the authors' own work, is the source of the V and J calls. The sample table on file contains 75,000 to 100,000 distinct CDR3 sequences. 0.8% to 0.85% of the sample lies in the top ten.

In the case of this clonotype: Its antigen remains undetermined.

This clonotype originated in a human donor in good health. Some clones in this sample may be carry-over from other donors' samples. The receptor chain draws on TRBV29-1 and TRBJ2-1; the TCRdb call, TRBD1, lacks DNA for checking. Material: naive CXCR3+ CD8+ T cells from blood. The cell subset or site label of this sample denotes: CD45RO-CCR7+CD27+CD95- naive CD8+ T cells expressing CXCR3 (TNR3+). The encoded CDR3 is CSVEGWAEENNEQFF.